This TCR beta chain was observed in a study of shared clonotypes between healthy human individuals. Study at large: Plates per donor: three CD4 naive, three CD4 memory, two CD8 naive, one CD8 memory.

Study-wide findings and caveats: Several donors showed sharing of approximately 5% of naive CD4 clonotypes.

A note on this clone: Its antigen is not identified.

The V end lost 6 bases, the J end lost 0 bases, and 15 bases lay between the germline ends. Germline assignment: CDR1 SNHLY and CDR2 FYNNEI. This CDR3 region has 15 residues. Sorted subsets were amplified in replicate PCRs using around 0.2 ug DNA, about 30,000 T cell genomes. Only in-frame clones appear in the TCRdb table, and some are missing; sequencing was by immunoSEQ multiplex PCR. The sample lists under 2,500,000 clones; roughly 95% were seen once. The rearrangement uses TRBV2 and TRBJ2-7; unclear D gene. The sequence was obtained from a man aged 18-30 years in good health. Material for sequencing was naive CD4+ T cells sorted from blood. Subset of the sample: CD45RA+ positively selected. The CDR3 region is CASSYDRLNSYEQYF. The CDR3 nucleotides are TGTGCCAGCAGCTACGACCGGCTGAACTCCTACGAGCAGTACTTC.